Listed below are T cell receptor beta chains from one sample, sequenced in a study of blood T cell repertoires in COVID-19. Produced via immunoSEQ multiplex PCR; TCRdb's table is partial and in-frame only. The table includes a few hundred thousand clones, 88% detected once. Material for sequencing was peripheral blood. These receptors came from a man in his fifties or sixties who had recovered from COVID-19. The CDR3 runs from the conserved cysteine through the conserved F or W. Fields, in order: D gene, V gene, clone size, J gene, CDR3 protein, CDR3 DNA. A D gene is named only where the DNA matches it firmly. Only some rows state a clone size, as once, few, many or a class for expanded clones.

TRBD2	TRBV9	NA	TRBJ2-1	CACSRGTSGYNEQFF	TGTGCCTGCAGCCGGGGGACTAGCGGATACAATGAGCAGTTCTTC
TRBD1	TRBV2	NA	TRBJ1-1	CASSGPTHRGLSTEAFF	TGTGCCAGCAGTGGCCCAACCCACAGGGGGCTGAGCACTGAAGCTTTCTTT
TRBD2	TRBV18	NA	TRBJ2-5	CASSPLALAGAKETQYF	TGTGCCAGCTCACCATTAGCTCTAGCGGGGGCCAAAGAGACCCAGTACTTC
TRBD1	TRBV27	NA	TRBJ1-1	CASRTGVNTEAFF	TGTGCCAGCAGGACAGGGGTGAACACTGAAGCTTTCTTT
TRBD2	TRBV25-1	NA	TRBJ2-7	CASSGSGGAGYEQYF	TGTGCCAGCAGTGGGAGCGGGGGGGCCGGCTACGAGCAGTACTTC
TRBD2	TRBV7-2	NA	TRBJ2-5	CASSPSGIQETQYF	TGTGCCAGCAGCCCTAGCGGTATACAAGAGACCCAGTACTTC
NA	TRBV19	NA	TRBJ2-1	CASWGGAAYNEQFF	TGTGCCAGTTGGGGCGGGGCAGCATACAATGAGCAGTTCTTC
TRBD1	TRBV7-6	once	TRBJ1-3	CASSPAGGQTTGNTIYF	TGTGCCAGCAGCCCTGCCGGGGGACAGACTACTGGAAACACCATATATTTT
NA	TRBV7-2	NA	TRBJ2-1	CASSLARRSEQFF	TGTGCCAGCAGCTTAGCCCGACGGAGTGAGCAGTTCTTC
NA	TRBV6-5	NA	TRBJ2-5	CASSSGGGFETQYF	TGTGCCAGCAGTTCGGGAGGGGGCTTTGAGACCCAGTACTTC
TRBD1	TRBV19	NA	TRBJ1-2	CASTGTGGSYGYTF	TGTGCCAGTACGGGGACAGGGGGCAGCTATGGCTACACCTTC
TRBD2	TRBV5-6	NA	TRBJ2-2	CASSTLAGVTGELFF	TGTGCCAGCAGCACCCTAGCGGGGGTGACCGGGGAGCTGTTTTTT
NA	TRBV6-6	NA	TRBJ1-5	CASSLIDYSNQPQHF	TGTGCCAGCAGTTTAATCGACTATAGCAATCAGCCCCAGCATTTT
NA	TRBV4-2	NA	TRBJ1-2	CASSQDYRTVKNYGYTF	TGTGCCAGCAGCCAAGATTATCGGACAGTAAAGAACTATGGCTACACCTTC
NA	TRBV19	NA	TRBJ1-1	CASSIGRTSYTEAFF	TGTGCCAGTAGTATAGGTAGGACATCGTACACTGAAGCTTTCTTT
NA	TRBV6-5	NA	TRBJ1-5	CASRSGYSNQPQHF	TGTGCCAGCAGATCAGGGTACTCCAATCAGCCCCAGCATTTT
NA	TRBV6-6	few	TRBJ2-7	CASSYGGGLSYEQYF	TGTGCCAGCAGTTACGGCGGGGGCTTGTCCTACGAGCAGTACTTC
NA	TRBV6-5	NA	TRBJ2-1	CASRTAGVGYNEQFF	TGTGCCAGCAGGACAGCAGGGGTAGGCTACAATGAGCAGTTCTTC
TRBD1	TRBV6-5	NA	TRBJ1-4	CASRNLGDSYEKLFF	TGTGCCAGCAGGAACCTCGGGGACAGTTATGAAAAACTGTTTTTT
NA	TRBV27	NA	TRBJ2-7	CASRRQGRVYEQYF	TGTGCCAGCAGGCGACAGGGGAGGGTGTACGAGCAGTACTTC
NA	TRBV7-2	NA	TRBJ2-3	CASSPPRGASTDTQYF	TGTGCCAGCAGCCCCCCCCGCGGGGCTAGCACAGATACGCAGTATTTT
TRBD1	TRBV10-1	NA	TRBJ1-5	CASPPGQGLDQPQHF	TGCGCCAGCCCTCCGGGACAGGGGCTCGATCAGCCCCAGCATTTT
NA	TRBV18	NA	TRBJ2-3	CASSPRGSISTDTQYF	TGTGCCAGCTCACCACGGGGCAGTATTAGCACAGATACGCAGTATTTT
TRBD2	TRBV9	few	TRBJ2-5	CASSVKSVRGFGETQYF	TGTGCCAGCAGCGTTAAATCCGTGCGGGGGTTTGGGGAGACCCAGTACTTC
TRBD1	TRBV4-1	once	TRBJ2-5	CASSQDAGLGTAEETQYF	TGCGCCAGCAGCCAAGATGCTGGTCTGGGGACAGCAGAAGAGACCCAGTACTTC